These 7 T cell receptor beta chains came from one sample sequenced in a study of cytomegalovirus exposure and HLA in healthy donors. Measured with immunoSEQ multiplex PCR; TCRdb has only the in-frame clones, and not every one. The repertoire includes 250,000 to 300,000 clones, 90% of them detected once, and 0.37% sits in the top ten. Sequencing was performed on PBMCs. These receptors were collected from a woman aged 18-29 years in good health and CMV-seronegative.

This clone is a singleton in its sample. This chain joins TRBV28 and TRBJ2-7; 8 bases line up with TRBD2. After removal of 5 bases from V and 3 bases from J, the junction contained 12 bases not matched to a gene. This CDR3 has 16 amino acids. From germline, CDR1 is MDHEN and CDR2 SYDVKM. CDR3 loop: CASSPPCGGFFYEQYV. CDR3 nucleotide sequence: TGTGCCAGCAGTCCTCCCTGCGGGGGGTTCTTCTACGAGCAGTACGTC.

This clone was counted between two and nine times. The chain joins TRBV6-4 to TRBJ2-6; D is unresolved. V dropped 3 bases and J dropped 0 bases, with 9 bases sitting between them. The CDR3 sequence is 16 residues long. Germline V gene lookup returns CDR1 MRHNA and CDR2 SNTAGT. The CDR3 loop reads CASSEVGDSGANVLTF. CDR3 bases: TGTGCCAGCAGTGAAGTCGGTGACTCTGGGGCCAACGTCCTGACTTTC.

The chain has TRBV20-1 and TRBJ1-4, with D hard to call. The length of the CDR3 is 11 residues. The V gene's germline CDR1 is DFQATT and CDR2 SNEGSKA (reference sequence). V was pared by 7 bases and J by 5 bases, with 8 bases between. The CDR3 DNA reads as TGCAGTGGGCTTACGAATGAAAAACTGTTTTTT. It encodes CSGLTNEKLFF.

The V and J genes are TRBV5-5 and TRBJ2-7; possible D gene TRBD1, 6 bases. Germline-derived CDR1 and CDR2 are SGHKS and YYEKEE (reference sequence). The CDR3 sequence is 13 residues long. Deletions cut 1 base from V and 1 base from J, with 6 bases between. CDR3 bases: TGTGCCAGCAGCTTGAGGGGGTCCTACGAGCAGTACTTC. As protein: CASSLRGSYEQYF.

This clone has a single count. The chain joins TRBV7-8 to TRBJ2-1; 10 bases fit TRBD1. After removal of 5 bases from V and 4 bases from J, the junction contained 11 bases not matched to a gene. The CDR3 totals 17 residues. The germline V gene encodes CDR1 SGHVS and CDR2 FQNEAQ. CDR3 nucleotides: TGTGCCAGCAGCATACCTCGGACAGGGGGAGATTACAATGAGCAGTTCTTC. Translating it yields CASSIPRTGGDYNEQFF. Using reference TRBV7-8 and TRBJ2-1 for the parts outside the CDR3, the full variable domain is GAGVSQSPRYKVAKRGQDVALRCDPISGHVSLFWYQQALGQGPEFLTYFQNEAQLDKSGLPSDRFFAERPEGSVSTLKIQRTQQEDSAVYLCASSIPRTGGDYNEQFFGPGTRLTVL.

The CDR3 region has the DNA TGCGCCAGCAGCTTGGCACCAGGGGCCCGTGAGCAGTTCTTC. It specifies CASSLAPGAREQFF. The chain links TRBV5-1 to TRBJ2-1; tentatively, D is TRBD1 (6 bases). The germline CDR1 and CDR2 sequences are SGHRS and YFSETQ. Trimming removed 0 bases from V and 9 bases from J, with 13 bases in between. CDR3 length: 14 residues. Supplemented by reference TRBV5-1 and TRBJ2-1, the full variable domain reads KAGVTQTPRYLIKTRGQQVTLSCSPISGHRSVSWYQQTPGQGLQFLFEYFSETQRNKGNFPGRFSGRQFSNSRSEMNVSTLELGDSALYLCASSLAPGAREQFFGPGTRLTVL.

The chain has TRBV10-1 and TRBJ2-3; TRBD2 matches at 7 bases. V shed 5 bases and J 3 bases; nucleotides not matched to a gene: 5. The CDR3 is made up of 14 amino acids. Germline V CDR1 and CDR2: WNHNN, SYGVQD (reference sequence). This chain's CDR3 is CASSLRGGTDTQYF. CDR3 nucleotides: TGCGCCAGCAGTCTCCGCGGGGGAACAGATACGCAGTATTTT.